Sequencing of this T cell receptor beta chain was carried out in a study of tumor-infiltrating lymphocytes in primary liver carcinoma. Across the whole study: The patient group consisted of men and women aged 30 to 69 years.

Alongside blood RNA obtained from unsorted whole blood, germline DNA was also extracted. Patients had chronic HBV infection and were treatment-naive. This clonotype showed up many times. Its antigen is unknown. Study observations and caveats: Since the samples were bulk and unsorted, the CD4+ and CD8+ repertoires were not compared. Tumors and blood were compared for top-250-clone fraction, and tumors had the significantly higher value (p = 0.039).

In germline, CDR1 is SQVTM, CDR2 ANQGSEA. V gave up 6 bases and J gave up 4 bases; unmatched junction bases: 10. The CDR3 has 14 residues. A constant-region primer served to make TCR beta cDNA from roughly 500 ng total RNA. Libraries of TCR beta came from three nested multiplex PCR rounds with slightly modified ARM-PCR. The study ran its first two PCR rounds for around 10 cycles each, using TRBV1-TRBV30 forward primers and a C-beta reverse primer. MiXCR, run by TCRdb on the multiplex PCR reads, gives a single entry per CDR3 protein. This sample yields approximately 340,000 distinct CDR3 sequences, of which less than 70% are seen a single time; about 6.3% belongs to the top ten.

The sample taken for sequencing was peripheral blood. The chain recombines TRBV29-1 with TRBJ1-1, with TRBD1 matching over 8 bases. This receptor was taken from a man aged 35-49 years with primary liver carcinoma and hepatitis B virus infection. The CDR3 region has the DNA TGCAGCGTCGTAAAGACAGGGGACGTCACTGAAGCTTTCTTT. This translates into CSVVKTGDVTEAFF.